The 26 T cell receptor beta chains reported below all come from one sample, sequenced in a study of cytomegalovirus exposure and HLA in healthy donors. Researchers ran the PCR with 60 Vbeta and 13 Jbeta primers. The data were produced by immunoSEQ multiplex PCR, yet TCRdb's version contains in-frame clones alone and is incomplete. In the table there are around 97,000 clones, roughly 80% of which are singletons. The sample taken for sequencing was PBMCs. These receptors all come from a man in his forties or fifties in good health and CMV-seropositive.

The rearrangement uses TRBV7-9 and TRBJ2-2; the D gene is possibly TRBD1 (6 bases). This CDR3 has 16 residues. From germline, CDR1 is SEHNR and CDR2 FQNEAQ (reference sequence). Trimming pared 5 bases from V and 5 bases from J, leaving 18 bases between. CDR3 DNA sequence: TGTGCCAGCAGCCCGACAGGCGACCCGAGGACCGGGGAGCTGTTTTTT. Its protein is CASSPTGDPRTGELFF.

The rearrangement links TRBV18 to TRBJ1-4; 8 bases align to TRBD1. J lost 8 bases, V lost 2 bases, and 10 bases had no gene match. The CDR3 is made up of 16 amino acids. Germline V gene lookup returns CDR1 KGHSH and CDR2 LQKENI. In DNA form, the CDR3 reads TGTGCCAGCTCACCAAGATCGGACAGGGCTGGGGAAAAACTGTTTTTT. Its translation: CASSPRSDRAGEKLFF.

J is TRBJ1-3 and V is TRBV10-3; possibly TRBD1 for D (6 bases). Germline V gene lookup returns CDR1 ENHRY and CDR2 SYGVKD. CDR3 length equals 13 residues. V was cut by 11 bases and J by 4 bases, with 15 bases left in between. This CDR3 is CASWVQGGNTIYF. The CDR3 coding sequence is TGTGCCTCGTGGGTCCAGGGGGGAAACACCATATATTTT.

This clone showed up just once. The chain has TRBV7-8 and TRBJ2-5, with 8 positions matching TRBD1. This CDR3 is 16 amino acids long. J lost 2 bases, V lost 2 bases, and 7 bases had no gene match. CDR1 and CDR2 (germline): SGHVS, FQNEAQ. Here the CDR3 DNA reads TGTGCCAGCAGCTTACGGACAGGACAGGGACAAGAGACCCAGTACTTC. This translates into CASSLRTGQGQETQYF.

The chain joins TRBV7-9 to TRBJ2-5, with 11 nucleotides matching TRBD2. Trimming at V came to 1 base and at J to 2 bases, leaving 0 bases not matched to a gene. Germline values: CDR1 SEHNR, CDR2 FQNEAQ (reference sequence). The CDR3 sequence is 15 residues long. Here the CDR3 reads CASSLGTSGQETQYF. For the CDR3, the DNA is TGTGCCAGCAGCTTAGGGACTAGCGGGCAAGAGACCCAGTACTTC. Using reference TRBV7-9 and TRBJ2-5 for the parts outside the CDR3, the full variable domain is DTGVSQNPRHKITKRGQNVTFRCDPISEHNRLYWYRQTLGQGPEFLTYFQNEAQLEKSRLLSDRFSAERPKGSFSTLEIQRTEQGDSAMYLCASSLGTSGQETQYFGPGTRLLVL.

This sequence joins TRBV30 and TRBJ2-7, with a tentative D call TRBD2 (6 bases). CDR3 length: 13 residues. Trimming left V 5 bases short and J 3 bases short, with 14 bases between. Per germline, CDR1 GTSNPN and CDR2 SVGIG (reference sequence). CDR3 coding DNA: TGTGCCTGGGACCTGGCGCGGGGCTACGAGCAGTACTTC. It specifies CAWDLARGYEQYF.

This clone was recorded only once. The chain uses TRBV30 and TRBJ2-2; maybe TRBD2 (5 bases). The V end was cut by 0 bases, the J end by 4 bases, with 12 bases between. Germline CDR1 is GTSNPN and CDR2 is SVGIG (reference sequence). This CDR3 spans 15 amino acids. The CDR3 DNA sequence: TGTGCCTGGAGTGTTCTTGGGAGCGCCACCGGGGAGCTGTTTTTT. Translating it yields CAWSVLGSATGELFF.

The chain joins TRBV7-8 to TRBJ2-2; tentatively, D is TRBD1 (6 bases). The CDR3 consists of 15 residues. Germline V gives CDR1 SGHVS, CDR2 FQNEAQ. V was trimmed by 1 base and J by 5 bases, leaving 11 bases between them. The CDR3 region has the DNA TGTGCCAGCAGCTTAGGTCAAACAGGGACCGGGGAGCTGTTTTTT. Amino acids: CASSLGQTGTGELFF. The whole variable domain, remainder taken from reference TRBV7-8 and TRBJ2-2, is GAGVSQSPRYKVAKRGQDVALRCDPISGHVSLFWYQQALGQGPEFLTYFQNEAQLDKSGLPSDRFFAERPEGSVSTLKIQRTQQEDSAVYLCASSLGQTGTGELFFGEGSRLTVL.

About this clone: The junction differs from germline at one of its ends, possibly a read error. The chain combines TRBV7-9 with TRBJ2-7; a possible D gene is TRBD1 (6 bases). The CDR3 is 13 residues long. Germline V CDR1 and CDR2: SEHNR, FQNEAQ (reference sequence). CDR3 nucleotides: TGTTCCAGCAGCCCGGGACAAGCTTTCGAGCAGTACTTC. Translating gives CSSSPGQAFEQYF.

The rearrangement uses TRBV30 and TRBJ1-1, with TRBD1 as a possible D gene (5 bases). Germline V gene lookup returns CDR1 GTSNPN and CDR2 SVGIG (reference sequence). Trimming pared 0 bases from V and 7 bases from J, leaving 18 bases between. This CDR3 region has 15 residues. This CDR3 is CAWSVFGQRESEAFF. CDR3 DNA sequence: TGTGCCTGGAGTGTTTTTGGACAACGGGAGAGTGAAGCTTTCTTT.

The V and J genes are TRBV4-2 and TRBJ2-5, with 12 bases that match TRBD2. There are 16 residues in the CDR3. The germline gives CDR1 LGHNA, CDR2 YNFKEQ. With V trimmed by 4 bases and J by 0 bases, 3 bases remained unmatched. CDR3 sequence reads: CASSPRTSGDQETQYF. As DNA, the CDR3 is TGTGCCAGCAGCCCGCGGACTAGCGGGGACCAAGAGACCCAGTACTTC.

The chain has TRBV11-3 and TRBJ1-1, with 7 nucleotides matching TRBD1. V lost 5 bases to trimming and J lost 4 bases; unmatched junction nucleotides: 10. The CDR3 length is 15 residues. Germline V lookup: CDR1 SGHNT, CDR2 YENEEA. The CDR3, as DNA: TGTGCCAGCAGCGAAGGACAGGATTATGGCACTGAAGCTTTCTTT. Amino acid sequence: CASSEGQDYGTEAFF. Drawing the rest from reference TRBV11-3 and TRBJ1-1, the complete variable domain is EAGVVQSPRYKIIEKKQPVAFWCNPISGHNTLYWYLQNLGQGPELLIRYENEEAVDDSQLPKDRFSAERLKGVDSTLKIQPAELGDSAVYLCASSEGQDYGTEAFFGQGTRLTVV.

The chain is built from TRBV19 and TRBJ2-5, with 11 positions matching TRBD2. The CDR3 is 13 amino acids. Trimming cost V 7 bases and J 5 bases; bases outside gene matches: 3. Germline V CDR1 and CDR2: LNHDA, SQIVND (reference sequence). The CDR3 sequence is CASKVAGGETQYF. DNA of the CDR3: TGTGCCAGTAAGGTAGCGGGAGGGGAGACCCAGTACTTC.

V is TRBV19 and J is TRBJ2-3, with 9 bases aligning to TRBD2. This CDR3 has 15 residues. V was pared by 6 bases and J by 6 bases, with 10 bases of the junction left unmatched. The germline V gene encodes CDR1 LNHDA and CDR2 SQIVND (reference sequence). The CDR3 protein is CASRDSGRRADTQYF. CDR3 in DNA: TGTGCCAGTAGGGATAGCGGGAGAAGGGCGGATACGCAGTATTTT.

The chain has TRBV7-2 and TRBJ2-7; 9 positions agree with TRBD2. Germline trimming cut 1 base from V and 10 bases from J; bases unmatched to any gene: 8. The CDR3 has 14 amino acids. Germline lookup yields CDR1 SGHTA and CDR2 FQGNSA. CDR3 nucleotides: TGTGCCAGCAGCTTAGGGATAGCGGGAGTTGTACAGTACTTC. Translated: CASSLGIAGVVQYF.

The chain uses TRBV28 and TRBJ2-1; 7 positions match TRBD1. Germline lookup yields CDR1 MDHEN and CDR2 SYDVKM. The CDR3 has 14 amino acids. V lost 8 bases, J lost 3 bases, and 7 bases stayed unmatched. The CDR3 protein is CASEGARDYNEQFF. As DNA, the CDR3 is TGTGCCAGCGAGGGGGCCAGGGACTACAATGAGCAGTTCTTC. The complete variable domain, with remaining parts taken from reference TRBV28 and TRBJ2-1, reads DVKVTQSSRYLVKRTGEKVFLECVQDMDHENMFWYRQDPGLGLRLIYFSYDVKMKEKGDIPEGYSVSREKKERFSLILESASTNQTSMYLCASEGARDYNEQFFGPGTRLTVL.

The rearrangement links TRBV6-1 to TRBJ2-7, with D tentatively TRBD1 (6 bases). The V end was cut by 7 bases, the J end by 3 bases, with 13 bases between. CDR1 and CDR2 (germline): MNHNS, SASEGT. The CDR3 runs 13 residues. The CDR3 DNA sequence: TGTGCCAGCACCTCGGGGACATACTACGAGCAGTACTTC. Amino acid sequence: CASTSGTYYEQYF.

This clone came up a few times. J is TRBJ1-1 and V is TRBV28, with 8 bases matching TRBD1. The germline gives CDR1 MDHEN, CDR2 SYDVKM. V was clipped by 3 bases and J by 4 bases; unmatched bases: 1. CDR3 length: 13 amino acids. The DNA of the CDR3 is TGTGCCAGCAGTTTGCAGGGGGCCACTGAAGCTTTCTTT. Its protein product is CASSLQGATEAFF.

With regard to this clone: Other DNA sequences of this sample code for an identical CDR3. The chain couples TRBV2 to TRBJ2-2; 7 nucleotides line up with TRBD1. Germline V gives CDR1 SNHLY, CDR2 FYNNEI. The CDR3 runs 14 residues. Germline trimming cut 4 bases from V and 8 bases from J; bases unmatched to any gene: 7. CDR3 loop: CASSAQGVGGELFF. The CDR3 DNA follows: TGTGCCAGCAGTGCCCAGGGGGTAGGTGGGGAGCTGTTTTTT.

This chain uses TRBV2 with TRBJ2-1; 11 nucleotides match TRBD2. Germline CDR1 reads SNHLY; CDR2 reads FYNNEI. This CDR3 is 14 amino acids long. Germline trimming cut 8 bases from V and 6 bases from J; bases unmatched to any gene: 6. CDR3 in DNA: TGTGCCAGCCCACTAGCGGGGGTCTCCAATGAGCAGTTCTTC. Its translation: CASPLAGVSNEQFF.

V and J are TRBV9 and TRBJ2-7; a possible D gene is TRBD2 (5 bases). Trimming took off 4 bases at V and 2 bases at J, with 16 bases between the two ends. CDR3 size: 15 residues. Germline V gene data show CDR1 as SGDLS and CDR2 as YYNGEE. Here the CDR3 reads CASSPTGIWTYEQYF. CDR3 in DNA: TGTGCCAGCAGCCCAACCGGGATATGGACCTACGAGCAGTACTTC.

This sequence joins TRBV6-1 and TRBJ2-5; 9 positions match TRBD2. This CDR3 is built from 16 residues. CDR1 is MNHNS, CDR2 SASEGT, per germline. V was clipped by 2 bases and J by 5 bases; unmatched bases: 9. The chain's CDR3 is CASSERKAGGRETQYF. CDR3 coding DNA: TGTGCCAGCAGTGAAAGGAAAGCGGGAGGAAGGGAGACCCAGTACTTC.

In the case of this clone: Other DNA sequences of this sample code for an identical CDR3. This CDR3 is CASSHRANSNQPQHF. CDR3 DNA: TGTGCCAGCAGCCACAGGGCTAATAGCAATCAGCCCCAGCATTTT. V usage is TRBV6-1 and J usage is TRBJ1-5; tentative D call: TRBD1 (6 bases). Germline V gene sequence: CDR1 MNHNS, CDR2 SASEGT. The CDR3 covers 15 residues. V shed 6 bases and J shed 0 bases, with 12 bases lying between them.

The chain is built from TRBV5-1 and TRBJ2-5, with TRBD1 as a possible D gene (6 bases). V was clipped by 0 bases and J by 2 bases, with 14 bases between them. Germline V gene lookup returns CDR1 SGHRS and CDR2 YFSETQ. This CDR3 region has 16 residues. The CDR3 DNA reads as TGCGCCAGCAGCTTGGCACTCCGGACAGATCAAGAGACCCAGTACTTC. This translates into CASSLALRTDQETQYF.

J is TRBJ1-1 and V is TRBV9; D ambiguous. Germline values: CDR1 SGDLS, CDR2 YYNGEE. Trimming cost V 0 bases and J 1 base, with 7 bases left between them. CDR3 length: 14 residues. CDR3 protein: CASSVVSQNTEAFF. As DNA, the CDR3 is TGTGCCAGCAGCGTAGTTTCACAGAACACTGAAGCTTTCTTT.

The V gene is TRBV7-9, the J gene TRBJ2-7, with 9 positions matching TRBD1. The CDR3 spans 16 residues. Unmatched junction bases numbered 9, after V lost 6 bases and J lost 0 bases. The germline V gene encodes CDR1 SEHNR and CDR2 FQNEAQ (reference sequence). The CDR3 sequence: CASRTPGQGFSYEQYF. CDR3 bases: TGTGCCAGCAGAACCCCGGGACAGGGTTTCTCCTACGAGCAGTACTTC.